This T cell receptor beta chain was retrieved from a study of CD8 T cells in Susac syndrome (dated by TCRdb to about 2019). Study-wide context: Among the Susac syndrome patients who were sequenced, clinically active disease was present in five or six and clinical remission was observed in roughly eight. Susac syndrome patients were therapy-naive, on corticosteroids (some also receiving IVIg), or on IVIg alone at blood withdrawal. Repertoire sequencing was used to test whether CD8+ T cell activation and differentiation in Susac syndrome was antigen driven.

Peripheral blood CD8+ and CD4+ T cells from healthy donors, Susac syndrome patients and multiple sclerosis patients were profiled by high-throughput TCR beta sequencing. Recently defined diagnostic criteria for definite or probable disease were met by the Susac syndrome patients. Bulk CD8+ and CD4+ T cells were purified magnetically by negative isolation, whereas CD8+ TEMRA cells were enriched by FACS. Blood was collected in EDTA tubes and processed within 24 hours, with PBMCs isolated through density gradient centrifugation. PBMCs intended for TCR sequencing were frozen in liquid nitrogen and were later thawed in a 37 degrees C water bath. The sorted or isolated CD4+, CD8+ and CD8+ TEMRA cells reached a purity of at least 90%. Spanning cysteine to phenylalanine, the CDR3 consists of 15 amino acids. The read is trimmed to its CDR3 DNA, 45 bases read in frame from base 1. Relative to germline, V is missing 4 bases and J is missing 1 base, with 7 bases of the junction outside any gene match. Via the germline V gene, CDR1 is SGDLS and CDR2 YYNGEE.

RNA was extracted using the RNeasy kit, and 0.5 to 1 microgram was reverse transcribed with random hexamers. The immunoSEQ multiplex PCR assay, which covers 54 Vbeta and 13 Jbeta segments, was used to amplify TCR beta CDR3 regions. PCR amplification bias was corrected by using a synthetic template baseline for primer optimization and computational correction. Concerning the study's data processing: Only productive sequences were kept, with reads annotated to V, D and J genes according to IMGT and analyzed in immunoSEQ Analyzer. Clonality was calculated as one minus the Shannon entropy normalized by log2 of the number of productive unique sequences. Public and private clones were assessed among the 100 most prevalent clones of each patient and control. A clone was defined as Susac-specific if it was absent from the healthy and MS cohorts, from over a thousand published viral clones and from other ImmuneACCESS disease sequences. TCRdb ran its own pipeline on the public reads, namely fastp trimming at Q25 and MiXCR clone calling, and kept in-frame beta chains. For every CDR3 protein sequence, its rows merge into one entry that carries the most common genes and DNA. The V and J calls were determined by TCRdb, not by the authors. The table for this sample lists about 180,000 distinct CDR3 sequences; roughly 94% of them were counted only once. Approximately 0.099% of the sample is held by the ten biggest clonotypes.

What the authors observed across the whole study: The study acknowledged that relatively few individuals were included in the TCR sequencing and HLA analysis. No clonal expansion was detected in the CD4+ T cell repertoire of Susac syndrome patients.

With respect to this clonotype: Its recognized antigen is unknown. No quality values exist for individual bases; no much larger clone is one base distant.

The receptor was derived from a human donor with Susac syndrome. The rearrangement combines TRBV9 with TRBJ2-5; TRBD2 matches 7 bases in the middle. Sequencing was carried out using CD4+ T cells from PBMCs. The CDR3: CASSLRLAFQETQYF. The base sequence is TGTGCCAGCAGCCTGAGACTAGCCTTCCAAGAGACCCAGTACTTC.